The rows below give T cell receptor beta chains drawn from one sample of a study of cytomegalovirus exposure and HLA in healthy donors. Some clones are missing from TCRdb's copy, which holds only in-frame ones; the method was immunoSEQ multiplex PCR. The repertoire holds around 60,000 clones, with 96% as singletons. The sample taken for sequencing was PBMCs. The receptor set was obtained from a woman aged 18 to 35 in good health and CMV-seronegative. Both conserved end residues are part of each CDR3. The D gene is left open where the match is weak. The size of a clone is reported for some rows only, either as once, few or many, or as a class for expanded clones.

J gene: TRBJ2-1; V gene: TRBV4-3; D gene: -; clone size: -; CDR3 DNA: TGCGCCAGCAGCCAAGGTATTAGCGGCTCCTACAATGAGCAGTTCTTC; CDR3 protein: CASSQGISGSYNEQFF
J gene: TRBJ2-7; V gene: TRBV7-2; D gene: TRBD2; clone size: -; CDR3 DNA: TGTGCCAGCAGCTTAGGGGCTAGCGGGACATACGAGCAGTACTTC; CDR3 protein: CASSLGASGTYEQYF
J gene: TRBJ1-3; V gene: TRBV4-1; D gene: -; clone size: -; CDR3 DNA: TGCGCCAGCAGCCAAGTTTATCGGCGACCCACACCAGGGTGTTGCGGAAACACCATATATTTT; CDR3 protein: CASSQVYRRPTPGCCGNTIYF
J gene: TRBJ2-5; V gene: TRBV6-1; D gene: TRBD2; clone size: -; CDR3 DNA: TGTGCCAGCAGTGAAGGGTGGGGGGGGACCCAAGAGACCCAGTACTTC; CDR3 protein: CASSEGWGGTQETQYF
J gene: TRBJ1-2; V gene: TRBV28; D gene: -; clone size: -; CDR3 DNA: TGTGCCAGCAGCCCCCCGACAGCCTATGGCTACACCTTC; CDR3 protein: CASSPPTAYGYTF
J gene: TRBJ1-2; V gene: TRBV5-1; D gene: TRBD1; clone size: once; CDR3 DNA: TGCGCCAGCAGCTTCGGGCAGGGGGGAAACTATGGCTACACCTTC; CDR3 protein: CASSFGQGGNYGYTF
J gene: TRBJ1-2; V gene: TRBV5-1; D gene: -; clone size: -; CDR3 DNA: TGCGCCAGCAGCCCGGTTGCGGGGGCTGTCGGCGGCTACACCTTC; CDR3 protein: CASSPVAGAVGGYTF
J gene: TRBJ2-1; V gene: TRBV5-8; D gene: TRBD2; clone size: -; CDR3 DNA: TGTGCCAGCAGCTATTGGGGTAAGGGACTAGCGGAGCAGTTCTTC; CDR3 protein: CASSYWGKGLAEQFF
J gene: TRBJ2-3; V gene: TRBV11-2; D gene: TRBD2; clone size: -; CDR3 DNA: TGTGCCAGCAGCGAGGGTAGCGGGGGGGCCCCGGGAGATACGCAGTATTTT; CDR3 protein: CASSEGSGGAPGDTQYF
J gene: TRBJ2-3; V gene: TRBV28; D gene: -; clone size: -; CDR3 DNA: TGTGCCACCGAGGTTCCGGGGATCACCAGTAGCACAGATACGCAGTATTTT; CDR3 protein: CATEVPGITSSTDTQYF
J gene: TRBJ1-3; V gene: TRBV5-1; D gene: -; clone size: few; CDR3 DNA: TGCGCCAGCAGCTTGGCGGGGGGGGAAGACGCCATATATTTT; CDR3 protein: CASSLAGGEDAIYF
J gene: TRBJ1-5; V gene: TRBV28; D gene: -; clone size: -; CDR3 DNA: TGTGCCAGCAGTTTTCAGGGTTGGTGGGGCAATCAGCCCCAGCATTTT; CDR3 protein: CASSFQGWWGNQPQHF
J gene: TRBJ2-7; V gene: TRBV29-1; D gene: -; clone size: -; CDR3 DNA: TGCAGCGTTGAAGAATCAGGGCACTACGAGCAGTACTTC; CDR3 protein: CSVEESGHYEQYF
J gene: TRBJ2-6; V gene: TRBV4-2; D gene: -; clone size: -; CDR3 DNA: TGTGCCAGCAGCCAAGATACTGCGTCCGGGGCCAACGTCCTGACTTTC; CDR3 protein: CASSQDTASGANVLTF
J gene: TRBJ2-7; V gene: TRBV5-4; D gene: TRBD1; clone size: -; CDR3 DNA: TGTGCCAGCAGCTTGGGTGGGACAGACGAGCAGTACTTC; CDR3 protein: CASSLGGTDEQYF
J gene: TRBJ1-2; V gene: TRBV7-8; D gene: -; clone size: -; CDR3 DNA: TGTGCCAGCAGCCCCCTCGGGTGGACAGACTATGGCTACACCTTC; CDR3 protein: CASSPLGWTDYGYTF
J gene: TRBJ2-6; V gene: TRBV6-6; D gene: -; clone size: -; CDR3 DNA: TGTGCCAGCAGTTACGTACAGGGCTCTGGGGCCAACGTCCTGACTTTC; CDR3 protein: CASSYVQGSGANVLTF
J gene: TRBJ1-1; V gene: TRBV4-1; D gene: -; clone size: -; CDR3 DNA: TGCGCCAGCAGCCAAGGGGGGGACCACACTGAAGCTTTCTTT; CDR3 protein: CASSQGGDHTEAFF
J gene: TRBJ1-1; V gene: TRBV29-1; D gene: -; clone size: -; CDR3 DNA: TGCAGCGTTCTGGGACACCTGAACACTGAAGCTTTCTTT; CDR3 protein: CSVLGHLNTEAFF
J gene: TRBJ1-3; V gene: TRBV28; D gene: -; clone size: -; CDR3 DNA: TGTGCCAGCAGCCGTAAGGGACCAGGGGTAGGATATTTT; CDR3 protein: CASSRKGPGVGYF
J gene: TRBJ1-2; V gene: TRBV18; D gene: -; clone size: -; CDR3 DNA: TGTGCCAGCTCACCCGGACGGGATTTGGGTGGCTACACCTTC; CDR3 protein: CASSPGRDLGGYTF
J gene: TRBJ1-4; V gene: TRBV28; D gene: -; clone size: -; CDR3 DNA: TGTGCCAGCACCCAGGGGCGTAATGAAAAACTGTTTTTT; CDR3 protein: CASTQGRNEKLFF
J gene: TRBJ2-7; V gene: TRBV28; D gene: -; clone size: -; CDR3 DNA: TGTGCCAGCAGTCTACACCTGGGAACCACACAGGCCCTAGGTCAGTACTTC; CDR3 protein: CASSLHLGTTQALGQYF
J gene: TRBJ2-3; V gene: TRBV6-5; D gene: -; clone size: -; CDR3 DNA: TGTGCCAGCAGCCTAGACCCATGGGGCACAGATACGCAGTATTTT; CDR3 protein: CASSLDPWGTDTQYF
J gene: TRBJ1-4; V gene: TRBV11-2; D gene: -; clone size: once; CDR3 DNA: TGTGCCAGCAGCTTTGGGAGCCCGGGGGGGCAAGGTGAAAAACTGTTTTTT; CDR3 protein: CASSFGSPGGQGEKLFF
J gene: TRBJ2-5; V gene: TRBV7-3; D gene: TRBD1; clone size: -; CDR3 DNA: TGTGCCAGCAGCTTAGGGTGGGGACAGCAAGAGACCCAGTACTTC; CDR3 protein: CASSLGWGQQETQYF
J gene: TRBJ2-1; V gene: TRBV10-2; D gene: -; clone size: -; CDR3 DNA: TGCGCCAGCACCGGGGGACCGAGGCGGGTCGCCAATGAGCAGTTCTTC; CDR3 protein: CASTGGPRRVANEQFF
J gene: TRBJ1-4; V gene: TRBV4-3; D gene: -; clone size: -; CDR3 DNA: TGCGCCAGCAGCCAAGGGGGGCCTCCCGAAAAACTGTTTTTT; CDR3 protein: CASSQGGPPEKLFF
J gene: TRBJ2-7; V gene: TRBV10-1; D gene: TRBD2; clone size: -; CDR3 DNA: TGCGCCAGCAGTGGTCGGCTAGCGGGGGGCTACGAGCAGTACTTC; CDR3 protein: CASSGRLAGGYEQYF
J gene: TRBJ2-7; V gene: TRBV5-1; D gene: TRBD1; clone size: -; CDR3 DNA: TGCGCCAGCAGCTTGGGGGGGACAGCTTACGAGCAGTACTTC; CDR3 protein: CASSLGGTAYEQYF
J gene: TRBJ1-1; V gene: TRBV28; D gene: -; clone size: -; CDR3 DNA: TGTGCCAGCAGTTTCCATCCCGGGACTGGGGCTTTCTTT; CDR3 protein: CASSFHPGTGAFF
J gene: TRBJ2-7; V gene: TRBV28; D gene: -; clone size: -; CDR3 DNA: TGTGCCAGCAGTCCCCAGGGGCTACCCTCCTACGAGCAGTACTTC; CDR3 protein: CASSPQGLPSYEQYF
J gene: TRBJ1-5; V gene: TRBV4-3; D gene: -; clone size: -; CDR3 DNA: TGCGCCAGCAGCCCGGGCCTGGGAGAATATAGCAATCAGCCCCAGCATTTT; CDR3 protein: CASSPGLGEYSNQPQHF
J gene: TRBJ1-1; V gene: TRBV6-5; D gene: -; clone size: -; CDR3 DNA: TGTGCCAGCACGGGGGTATCCCCGGGGGCTGAAGCTTTCTTT; CDR3 protein: CASTGVSPGAEAFF
J gene: TRBJ2-1; V gene: TRBV5-4; D gene: TRBD2; clone size: -; CDR3 DNA: TGTGCCAGCAGCTTGGATAGCGGGATCTTTTCGGGAATGGGAACCAATGAGCAGTTCTTC; CDR3 protein: CASSLDSGIFSGMGTNEQFF
J gene: TRBJ2-7; V gene: TRBV12-2; D gene: -; clone size: -; CDR3 DNA: TGTGCAAGTCGCTTAGGGGAGATCAACAGGGGTGGGTCCTACGAGCAGTACTTC; CDR3 protein: CASRLGEINRGGSYEQYF
J gene: TRBJ2-3; V gene: TRBV11-1; D gene: -; clone size: -; CDR3 DNA: TGTGCCAGCGCCATCGGGGATACGCAGTATTTT; CDR3 protein: CASAIGDTQYF
J gene: TRBJ2-2; V gene: TRBV5-1; D gene: TRBD2; clone size: -; CDR3 DNA: TGCGCCAGCAGCTTGGAGCTAGCGGGGCTCGGGGAGCTGTTTTTT; CDR3 protein: CASSLELAGLGELFF
J gene: TRBJ2-7; V gene: TRBV19; D gene: -; clone size: -; CDR3 DNA: TGTGCCAGTAGTACCACGGGACTCCGTACCTCTTACGAGCAGTACTTC; CDR3 protein: CASSTTGLRTSYEQYF
J gene: TRBJ2-3; V gene: TRBV5-1; D gene: -; clone size: -; CDR3 DNA: TGCGCCAGCAGCTTTACTAGTTCCGCCACGCGGGGTCCGCAGTATTTT; CDR3 protein: CASSFTSSATRGPQYF
J gene: TRBJ2-1; V gene: TRBV5-1; D gene: -; clone size: -; CDR3 DNA: TGCGCCAGCAGCTTGGTGCTAGGGTCAGGGGGAGGCTATGAGCAGTTCTTC; CDR3 protein: CASSLVLGSGGGYEQFF
J gene: TRBJ2-3; V gene: TRBV29-1; D gene: TRBD2; clone size: -; CDR3 DNA: TGCAGCGCCGGGACTAGCTTCAATGCAGATACGCAGTATTTT; CDR3 protein: CSAGTSFNADTQYF
J gene: TRBJ2-1; V gene: TRBV13; D gene: TRBD1; clone size: -; CDR3 DNA: TGTGCCAGCAGCTTGCAGGGGGCGGGGGAGCAGTTCTTC; CDR3 protein: CASSLQGAGEQFF
J gene: TRBJ1-2; V gene: TRBV27; D gene: -; clone size: -; CDR3 DNA: TGTGCCAGCAGGAAAACGGACGGGTCGGGGGGCTACACCTTC; CDR3 protein: CASRKTDGSGGYTF
J gene: TRBJ2-1; V gene: TRBV12-5; D gene: TRBD1; clone size: -; CDR3 DNA: TGTGCTAGTGCCAGGACAGGCTCCTACAATGAGCAGTTCTTC; CDR3 protein: CASARTGSYNEQFF
J gene: TRBJ2-4; V gene: TRBV18; D gene: -; clone size: once; CDR3 DNA: TGTGCCAGCTCACCCCGAGCCGTGACAGGAAACATTCAGTACTTC; CDR3 protein: CASSPRAVTGNIQYF